A single sample gave rise to the 20 T cell receptor beta chains below, sequenced in a study of metastatic and nonmetastatic thyroid tumors. Treatment of any kind had been given to no patient before thyroid surgery. TCRdb re-clonotyped the PCR reads via MiXCR. The sample includes tens of thousands of clones, 20% of them seen just once. The sequenced sample consisted of blood. The receptors shown here come from a female donor with papillary thyroid cancer or a benign thyroid nodule (not recorded which). Some clones in this sample may be carry-over from other donors' samples.

This clone was seen ten or more times. CDR3 in DNA: TGTGCCAGCAGCTTACTTAGCTGGGAGACCCAGTACTTC. It yields the protein CASSLLSWETQYF. The V call is TRBV7-3, the J call TRBJ2-5, with unresolved D. The CDR3 runs to 13 residues. Trimming pared 2 bases from V and 5 bases from J, leaving 9 bases between. CDR1 SGHTA and CDR2 FQGTGA come from the germline V gene.

Regarding this clone: At one of its ends the junction is not consistent with the germline gene, which may arise from a read error. CDR3 amino acids: CASSQEIPVGAYNEQFF. CDR3 in DNA: TGCGCTAGCAGCCAAGAGATCCCCGTGGGAGCCTACAATGAGCAGTTCTTC. The chain links TRBV4-1 to TRBJ2-1; a possible D gene is TRBD2 (5 bases). This CDR3 contains 17 residues. Germline V gene sequence: CDR1 MGHRA, CDR2 YSYEKL.

This clone appeared many times. V usage is TRBV5-6 and J usage is TRBJ1-2; TRBD1 might be the D (5 bases). The CDR3 is 13 amino acids. Germline V gives CDR1 SGHDT, CDR2 YYEEEE. The germline V and J ends were trimmed by 4 bases and 4 bases, with 11 bases remaining between them. Here the CDR3 DNA reads TGTGCCAGCAGCCTGACAGCGCTCTATGGCTACACCTTC. Translation: CASSLTALYGYTF. The full variable domain, rest sourced from reference TRBV5-6 and TRBJ1-2, is DAGVTQSPTHLIKTRGQQVTLRCSPKSGHDTVSWYQQALGQGPQFIFQYYEEEERQRGNFPDRFSGHQFPNYSSELNVNALLLGDSALYLCASSLTALYGYTFGSGTRLTVV.

This rearrangement joins TRBV2 to TRBJ2-7; D perhaps matches TRBD2 (5 bases). In germline, CDR1 is SNHLY, CDR2 FYNNEI. The germline V and J ends were trimmed by 0 bases and 6 bases, with 12 bases remaining between them. CDR3 size: 14 residues. The CDR3 region is CASSEARWRVEQYF. CDR3 nucleotide sequence: TGTGCCAGCAGTGAAGCGCGATGGCGGGTCGAGCAGTACTTC.

This clone was counted at least ten times. The rearrangement joins TRBV5-1 to TRBJ2-5, with D possibly matching TRBD1 (6 bases). CDR1 and CDR2 from the germline V gene are SGHRS and YFSETQ. This CDR3 region has 14 residues. V lost 4 bases and J lost 4, with 14 bases in between. CDR3 protein: CASSLLQGRETQYF. DNA of the CDR3: TGCGCCAGCAGCCTATTACAGGGACGAGAGACCCAGTACTTC.

This clone occurred many times. The rearrangement joins TRBV29-1 to TRBJ1-1, with D maybe TRBD1 (5 bases). The CDR3 consists of 18 residues. CDR1 is SQVTM, CDR2 ANQGSEA, per germline. With 6 bases removed from V and 1 base from J, the gap between germline ends came to 27 bases. The CDR3 protein is CSVASRLPMGRGNTEAFF. The CDR3 region has the DNA TGCAGCGTCGCATCCAGGCTTCCAATGGGGCGGGGGAACACTGAAGCTTTCTTT.

This clone showed up just a few times. V is TRBV28 and J is TRBJ1-1; no firm D call. V was shortened by 7 bases and J by 1 base, with 13 bases between the two germline ends. The germline V gene encodes CDR1 MDHEN and CDR2 SYDVKM. The CDR3 has 14 amino acids. This chain's CDR3 is CASNPGKQNTEAFF. The CDR3 nucleotides read TGTGCCAGCAACCCCGGAAAGCAGAACACTGAAGCTTTCTTT. The complete variable domain, with remaining parts taken from reference TRBV28 and TRBJ1-1, reads DVKVTQSSRYLVKRTGEKVFLECVQDMDHENMFWYRQDPGLGLRLIYFSYDVKMKEKGDIPEGYSVSREKKERFSLILESASTNQTSMYLCASNPGKQNTEAFFGQGTRLTVV.

The chain combines TRBV28 with TRBJ1-6; D ambiguous. The CDR3 extends over 12 amino acids. Germline-derived CDR1 and CDR2 are MDHEN and SYDVKM. V was clipped by 1 base and J by 11 bases, with 6 bases between them. The CDR3 sequence is CASSLSFAPLHF. CDR3 nucleotide sequence: TGTGCCAGCAGTTTATCCTTTGCACCCCTCCACTTT. The full variable domain, its missing parts supplied by reference TRBV28 and TRBJ1-6, is DVKVTQSSRYLVKRTGEKVFLECVQDMDHENMFWYRQDPGLGLRLIYFSYDVKMKEKGDIPEGYSVSREKKERFSLILESASTNQTSMYLCASSLSFAPLHFGNGTRLTVT.

On this clone itself: An end of the junction does not agree with germline; a read error may underlie this. This rearrangement joins TRBV15 to TRBJ2-7; possibly TRBD1 or TRBD2 for D (5 bases each). This CDR3 is built from 17 residues. Germline V gives CDR1 LNHNV, CDR2 YYDKDF (reference sequence). The CDR3 DNA reads TGTGTCACCAGCAGAGATATTGGGTGGGACGGTACCTACGAGCAGTACTTC. It codes for CVTSRDIGWDGTYEQYF.

This clone appeared many times. This rearrangement joins TRBV5-5 to TRBJ1-6; D gene uncertain. The CDR3 sequence is 14 residues long. The germline gives CDR1 SGHKS, CDR2 YYEKEE (reference sequence). The V and J ends lost 7 bases and 3 bases respectively, with 11 bases between them. This chain's CDR3 is CASRVRSYNSPLHF. The CDR3 DNA follows: TGTGCCAGCCGGGTCAGGAGCTATAATTCACCCCTCCACTTT.

This clone was counted many times. A much larger clone sits a single nucleotide away, making a read error possible. Within the sample, other DNA sequences also encode this same CDR3. The chain joins TRBV2 to TRBJ1-1; a weak D match, TRBD1 (6 bases). Germline V gene lookup returns CDR1 SNHLY and CDR2 FYNNEI. This CDR3 is built from 13 residues. CDR3 sequence (DNA): TGTGCCAGCAGTGAACAGGGGAACACTGAAGCTTTCTTC. Residues: CASSEQGNTEAFF. The variable domain in full, with the rest retrieved from reference TRBV2 and TRBJ1-1, is EPEVTQTPSHQVTQMGQEVILRCVPISNHLYFYWYRQILGQKVEFLVSFYNNEISEKSEIFDDQFSVERPDGSNFTLKIRSTKLEDSAMYFCASSEQGNTEAFFGQGTRLTVV.

This clone was detected many times. The chain couples TRBV19 to TRBJ2-7; 8 nucleotides align to TRBD1. The germline CDR1 and CDR2 sequences are LNHDA and SQIVND (reference sequence). J lost 3 bases, V lost 5 bases, and 6 bases had no gene match. The CDR3 runs 14 residues. CDR3 sequence reads: CASSETGEIYEQYF. In DNA form, the CDR3 reads TGTGCCAGTAGTGAGACAGGGGAAATCTACGAGCAGTACTTC.

The chain uses TRBV2 and TRBJ2-2; 11 bases map to TRBD2. The length of the CDR3 is 20 residues. Germline values: CDR1 SNHLY, CDR2 FYNNEI. Losses at the gene ends were 9 bases for V and 0 bases for J; bases not matched to a gene: 18. CDR3 in DNA: TGTGCCAGTACATCCTTGCCGGGACTAGCGGCAATTACGAACACCGGGGAGCTGTTTTTT. This encodes CASTSLPGLAAITNTGELFF.

For this clone: One junction end does not reproduce the germline sequence, and a read error may be involved. V is TRBV2 and J is TRBJ1-6; D is undetermined. CDR3 length: 13 amino acids. Germline CDR1 reads SNHLY; CDR2 reads FYNNEI. CDR3 residues: CASSGTYNSPLNF. In DNA form, the CDR3 reads TGTGCCAGCAGTGGCACCTATAATTCACCCCTCAACTTT.

In this sample, this clone turned up many times. The genes are TRBV5-1 and TRBJ2-7; 14 bases match TRBD2. Germline V gene sequence: CDR1 SGHRS, CDR2 YFSETQ. The trim removed 0 bases at V and 7 bases at J, leaving 3 bases unmatched. The CDR3 runs to 15 residues. CDR3 bases: TGCGCCAGCAGCTTGGCGGGACTAGCGGGAGTGGAGCAGTACTTC. As protein: CASSLAGLAGVEQYF.

This clone has ten or more counts. The V call is TRBV11-1, the J call TRBJ2-7, with D tentatively TRBD1 (6 bases). The CDR3 consists of 16 residues. V was cut by 5 bases and J by 4 bases, with 21 bases left in between. Per the germline V gene, CDR1 is SGHAT and CDR2 is FQDESV (reference sequence). The CDR3 here is CASSPPVEGGLYEQYF. The CDR3 DNA is TGTGCCAGCAGCCCTCCTGTCGAAGGGGGTCTTTACGAGCAGTACTTC.

With regard to this clone: The junction departs from the called germline gene at one end, perhaps through a read error. This chain joins TRBV28 and TRBJ2-7; D not certain. This CDR3 is built from 15 residues. CDR1 is MDHEN, CDR2 SYDVKM, per germline. CDR3 DNA sequence: TGTGCCAGCAGTATAGTCCGGGTAAGCTCCTACGAGCAGTCCTTC. It yields the protein CASSIVRVSSYEQSF.

Only a few counts were recorded for this clone. This may come from a read error, since a much larger clone is one base off. This sample also contains other DNA sequences that code for the same CDR3. The gene calls are TRBV5-6 and TRBJ2-7, with D possibly being TRBD2 (6 bases). V gave up 4 bases and J gave up 3 bases, with 14 bases separating them. The CDR3 contains 14 residues. The germline V gene has CDR1 SGHDT and CDR2 YYEEEE. The CDR3 coding sequence is TGTGCCAGCAGCGATACTGTCGGGAGCTACGAGCAGTACTTC. Translated: CASSDTVGSYEQYF.

This clone was counted at least ten times. The chain has TRBV28 and TRBJ1-2; the D is unclear. This CDR3 comprises 14 residues. V dropped 4 bases and J dropped 8 bases, with 17 bases sitting between them. Per the germline V gene, CDR1 is MDHEN and CDR2 is SYDVKM. Written as DNA, the CDR3 is TGTGCCAGCAGTTCCCACCTCGAACCCCACGGCTACACCTTC. It specifies CASSSHLEPHGYTF.

Many counts were recorded for this clone. The CDR3 spells CASTAAPDPSGNTIYF. The CDR3 DNA follows: TGTGCCAGCACCGCTGCTCCTGACCCCTCTGGAAACACCATATATTTT. The rearrangement links TRBV9 to TRBJ1-3; D is undetermined. Trimming cost V 6 bases and J 0 bases, with 16 bases left between them. Germline lookup yields CDR1 SGDLS and CDR2 YYNGEE. The CDR3 consists of 16 residues.